The rows below give T cell receptor beta chains drawn from one sample of a study of CD8 T cells in Susac syndrome. TCRdb independently ran MiXCR on the immunoSEQ multiplex PCR reads; one entry per CDR3 protein. The sample consists of roughly 330,000 distinct CDR3 sequences, roughly nine tenths of them appearing once. Input material: CD4+ T cells from PBMCs. Receptors were obtained from a human donor with multiple sclerosis. Each CDR3 is given with its conserved first and last residue. The order of the fields is J gene, D gene, V gene, clone size, CDR3 DNA, CDR3 protein. A D gene is named only where the DNA matches it firmly. Not all rows give a size; the values are once, few, many and, for expanded clones, a class.

j_call: TRBJ2-3; d_call: .; v_call: TRBV20-1; clone_size: once; cdr3_nt: TGCAGTAGGGGACCCTCGGGGGATACGCAGTATTTT; cdr3_aa: CSRGPSGDTQYF
j_call: TRBJ2-7; d_call: TRBD1; v_call: TRBV6-2/TRBV6-3; clone_size: once; cdr3_nt: TGTGCCAGCAGGGACAGGGGTCGATCCTACGAGCAGTACTTC; cdr3_aa: CASRDRGRSYEQYF
j_call: TRBJ2-5; d_call: .; v_call: TRBV9; clone_size: .; cdr3_nt: TGTGCCAGCAGCGTAGTGGGTGGAGAGACCCAGTACTTC; cdr3_aa: CASSVVGGETQYF
j_call: TRBJ1-1; d_call: .; v_call: TRBV30; clone_size: .; cdr3_nt: TGTGCCTGGGATGACCGAATGAACACTGAAGCTTTCTTT; cdr3_aa: CAWDDRMNTEAFF
j_call: TRBJ1-1; d_call: .; v_call: TRBV5-4; clone_size: .; cdr3_nt: TGTGCCAGCAGCCCCCCGATGGGTAGCCGAAACCGGGAAACTGAAGCTTTCTTT; cdr3_aa: CASSPPMGSRNRETEAFF
j_call: TRBJ1-2; d_call: .; v_call: TRBV3-1; clone_size: once; cdr3_nt: TGTGCCAGCAGCTCGGGCCCGAATTACTATGGCTACACCTTC; cdr3_aa: CASSSGPNYYGYTF
j_call: TRBJ2-2; d_call: TRBD1; v_call: TRBV7-8; clone_size: .; cdr3_nt: TGTGCCAGCAGCAAAGGGACAGGGGCCGGGGAGCTGTTTTTT; cdr3_aa: CASSKGTGAGELFF
j_call: TRBJ1-1; d_call: .; v_call: TRBV5-4; clone_size: .; cdr3_nt: TGTGCCAGCAGTTTATTCACCCAGGGTACAGCTTTCTTT; cdr3_aa: CASSLFTQGTAFF
j_call: TRBJ1-6; d_call: .; v_call: TRBV6-5; clone_size: .; cdr3_nt: TGTGCCAGCAGTTACTCGAGGCTGTCCAATAATTCACCCCTCCACTTT; cdr3_aa: CASSYSRLSNNSPLHF
j_call: TRBJ2-3; d_call: .; v_call: TRBV12-3/TRBV12-4; clone_size: .; cdr3_nt: TGTGCCAGCAGTTCCGTCGGCGCAGGCTACACAGATACGCAGTATTTT; cdr3_aa: CASSSVGAGYTDTQYF
j_call: TRBJ2-3; d_call: .; v_call: TRBV30; clone_size: .; cdr3_nt: TGTGCCTGGAGTTCGCTTTCTAAGACAGATACGCAGTATTTT; cdr3_aa: CAWSSLSKTDTQYF
j_call: TRBJ2-7; d_call: .; v_call: TRBV14; clone_size: few; cdr3_nt: TGTGCCAGCAGCCGCCACTCGCCTTCTTACGAGCAGTACTTC; cdr3_aa: CASSRHSPSYEQYF
j_call: TRBJ2-5; d_call: TRBD2; v_call: TRBV12-3/TRBV12-4; clone_size: once; cdr3_nt: TGTGCCAGCAGCCCCTGGACTAGCGGGAGGGGGGGAGAGACCCAGTACTTC; cdr3_aa: CASSPWTSGRGGETQYF
j_call: TRBJ2-1; d_call: .; v_call: TRBV12-3/TRBV12-4; clone_size: .; cdr3_nt: TGTGCCAGCAGTTTTGCGGGGAACAATGAGCAGTTCTTC; cdr3_aa: CASSFAGNNEQFF
j_call: TRBJ1-5; d_call: TRBD1; v_call: TRBV10-3; clone_size: .; cdr3_nt: TGTGCCATCAGTGACACAGGGGGCTATCAGCCCCAGCATTTT; cdr3_aa: CAISDTGGYQPQHF
j_call: TRBJ2-1; d_call: TRBD1; v_call: TRBV5-4; clone_size: .; cdr3_nt: TGTGCCAGCAGCTTGGACAGGGGGTTATTCCATGAGCAGTTCTTC; cdr3_aa: CASSLDRGLFHEQFF
j_call: TRBJ2-7; d_call: .; v_call: TRBV7-3; clone_size: .; cdr3_nt: TGTGCCAGCAGCTTAGGCCAGGGAGGCGAGCAGTACTTC; cdr3_aa: CASSLGQGGEQYF
j_call: TRBJ1-2; d_call: .; v_call: TRBV9; clone_size: .; cdr3_nt: TGTGCCAGCAGCTCCCGGATAGCTAACTATGGCTACACCTTC; cdr3_aa: CASSSRIANYGYTF
j_call: TRBJ2-7; d_call: .; v_call: TRBV14; clone_size: .; cdr3_nt: TGTGCCAGCAGCCGGGGACTTTTTCCTTACGAGCAGTACTTC; cdr3_aa: CASSRGLFPYEQYF
j_call: TRBJ2-1; d_call: TRBD2; v_call: TRBV5-4; clone_size: .; cdr3_nt: TGTGCCAGCAGCTCCCCCGGGACTAGCGGAGACAATGAGCAGTTCTTC; cdr3_aa: CASSSPGTSGDNEQFF
j_call: TRBJ1-1; d_call: TRBD1; v_call: TRBV7-9; clone_size: .; cdr3_nt: TGTGCCAGCAGCACGCGGGACAGGGGGCGATCTGAAGCTTTCTTT; cdr3_aa: CASSTRDRGRSEAFF
j_call: TRBJ1-1; d_call: .; v_call: TRBV7-6; clone_size: .; cdr3_nt: TGTGCCAGCAGCCCAGGCAACCGGGGGACTGAAGCTTTCTTT; cdr3_aa: CASSPGNRGTEAFF
j_call: TRBJ1-5; d_call: .; v_call: TRBV19; clone_size: .; cdr3_nt: TGTGCCAGTAGTATGGGGAGAAGCAATCAGCCCCAGCATTTT; cdr3_aa: CASSMGRSNQPQHF
j_call: TRBJ2-7; d_call: TRBD1; v_call: TRBV29-1; clone_size: .; cdr3_nt: TGCAGCGTTGGTCCGGACAGGGGAGTCGAGCAGTACTTC; cdr3_aa: CSVGPDRGVEQYF
j_call: TRBJ2-5; d_call: .; v_call: TRBV20-1; clone_size: .; cdr3_nt: TGCAGTGCCCACAAGTACCAAGAGACCCAGTACTTC; cdr3_aa: CSAHKYQETQYF
j_call: TRBJ1-1; d_call: .; v_call: TRBV20-1; clone_size: .; cdr3_nt: TGCAGTTCCTGGGGATTGATGAACACTGAAGCTTTCTTT; cdr3_aa: CSSWGLMNTEAFF
j_call: TRBJ1-2; d_call: .; v_call: TRBV20-1; clone_size: .; cdr3_nt: TGCAGTGCTATACAGAGGATCGAGGTCGGGGGCTTCACCTTC; cdr3_aa: CSAIQRIEVGGFTF
j_call: TRBJ2-4; d_call: .; v_call: TRBV6-6; clone_size: .; cdr3_nt: TGTGCCAGCACTTTAGTCGGGGGAACCAAAAACATTCAGTACTTC; cdr3_aa: CASTLVGGTKNIQYF
j_call: TRBJ1-2; d_call: TRBD1; v_call: TRBV2; clone_size: .; cdr3_nt: TGTGCCAGCATCCCCCTTCAGGGGGCTTCGGGCTATGGCTACACCTTC; cdr3_aa: CASIPLQGASGYGYTF
j_call: TRBJ1-5; d_call: .; v_call: TRBV6-5; clone_size: .; cdr3_nt: TGTGCCAGCAGACCTGCGGGACTCCTAAATCAGCCCCAGCATTTT; cdr3_aa: CASRPAGLLNQPQHF
j_call: TRBJ2-7; d_call: TRBD1; v_call: TRBV7-9; clone_size: few; cdr3_nt: TGTGCCAGCAGTCGACAGGGGGGACCCTACGAGCAGTACTTC; cdr3_aa: CASSRQGGPYEQYF
j_call: TRBJ2-3; d_call: TRBD2; v_call: TRBV11-2; clone_size: .; cdr3_nt: TGTGCCAGCAGCTTAAATAGCGGGGGGGCAGATACGCAGTATTTT; cdr3_aa: CASSLNSGGADTQYF
j_call: TRBJ1-5; d_call: .; v_call: TRBV21-1; clone_size: .; cdr3_nt: TGTGCCAGCCCGCCCGGGGAGCCCCAGCATTTT; cdr3_aa: CASPPGEPQHF
j_call: TRBJ2-3; d_call: .; v_call: TRBV5-1; clone_size: few; cdr3_nt: TGTGCCAGCAGTTTGGTCTCCTCCACAGATACGCAGTATTTT; cdr3_aa: CASSLVSSTDTQYF
j_call: TRBJ2-6; d_call: .; v_call: TRBV23-1; clone_size: .; cdr3_nt: TGCGCCAGCAGTCCAAATGCCCGCAGTAAAGGTCTCTCTGGGGCCAACGTCCTGACTTTC; cdr3_aa: CASSPNARSKGLSGANVLTF
j_call: TRBJ2-5; d_call: TRBD2; v_call: TRBV4-3; clone_size: .; cdr3_nt: TGCGCCAGCAGCCAGGACGCCGGGACTAGCCAGGAGACCCAGTACTTC; cdr3_aa: CASSQDAGTSQETQYF
j_call: TRBJ1-2; d_call: .; v_call: TRBV5-4; clone_size: .; cdr3_nt: TGTGCCAGCAGCTTGCACCATAACTATGGCTACACCTTC; cdr3_aa: CASSLHHNYGYTF
j_call: TRBJ2-6; d_call: .; v_call: TRBV7-2; clone_size: .; cdr3_nt: TGTGCCAGCAGCTTAGCGCAAAGTAGTTCCTCCGGGGCCAACGTCCTGACTTTC; cdr3_aa: CASSLAQSSSSGANVLTF
j_call: TRBJ2-7; d_call: TRBD2; v_call: TRBV7-2; clone_size: .; cdr3_nt: TGTGCCAGCAGCTCGACTAGCGGGAACACCTACGAGCAGTACTTC; cdr3_aa: CASSSTSGNTYEQYF
j_call: TRBJ2-7; d_call: TRBD2; v_call: TRBV7-9; clone_size: .; cdr3_nt: TGTGCCAGCAGCCTAGGGGGACTAGCGGGGGCCTCCTACGAGCAGTACTTC; cdr3_aa: CASSLGGLAGASYEQYF
j_call: TRBJ2-7; d_call: TRBD1; v_call: TRBV6-2/TRBV6-3; clone_size: .; cdr3_nt: TGTGCCAGCAACTACTACAGGGGGCGCCGGACCTACGAGCAGTACTTC; cdr3_aa: CASNYYRGRRTYEQYF
j_call: TRBJ1-1; d_call: .; v_call: TRBV20-1; clone_size: .; cdr3_nt: TGCAGTGCTAGATTCCCCCGGCCTTTAGGAACGGCTGAAGCTTTCTTT; cdr3_aa: CSARFPRPLGTAEAFF
j_call: TRBJ2-1; d_call: .; v_call: TRBV20-1; clone_size: .; cdr3_nt: TGCAGTGCTATCCCGACGGTGTCCTACAATGAGCAGTTCTTC; cdr3_aa: CSAIPTVSYNEQFF
j_call: TRBJ1-1; d_call: .; v_call: TRBV18; clone_size: .; cdr3_nt: TGTGCCAGCCGCTATGGGGACACTGAAGCTTTCTTT; cdr3_aa: CASRYGDTEAFF
j_call: TRBJ2-1; d_call: .; v_call: TRBV12-3/TRBV12-4; clone_size: .; cdr3_nt: TGTGCCAGCAGTCCGAGGGAGCGCCCGCTTTACAATGAGCAGTTCTTC; cdr3_aa: CASSPRERPLYNEQFF
j_call: TRBJ2-7; d_call: .; v_call: TRBV6-2/TRBV6-3; clone_size: .; cdr3_nt: TGTGCCAGCAGTGACCGGACTGGAGCCGACGAGCAGTACTTC; cdr3_aa: CASSDRTGADEQYF
j_call: TRBJ2-5; d_call: .; v_call: TRBV11-3; clone_size: .; cdr3_nt: TGTGCCAGCAGCTTAGTGGGGGGGGCGAGCCAAGAGACCCAGTACTTC; cdr3_aa: CASSLVGGASQETQYF